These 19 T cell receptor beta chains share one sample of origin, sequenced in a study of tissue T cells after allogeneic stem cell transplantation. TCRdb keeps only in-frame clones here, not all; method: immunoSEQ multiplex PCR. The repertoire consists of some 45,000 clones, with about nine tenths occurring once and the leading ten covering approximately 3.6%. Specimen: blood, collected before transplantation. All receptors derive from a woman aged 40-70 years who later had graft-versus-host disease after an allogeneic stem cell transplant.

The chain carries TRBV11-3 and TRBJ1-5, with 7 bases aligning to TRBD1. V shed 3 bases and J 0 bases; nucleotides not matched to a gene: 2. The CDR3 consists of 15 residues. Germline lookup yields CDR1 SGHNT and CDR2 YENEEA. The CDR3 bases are TGTGCCAGCAGCTTCAGGGGGTATAGCAATCAGCCCCAGCATTTT. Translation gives CASSFRGYSNQPQHF. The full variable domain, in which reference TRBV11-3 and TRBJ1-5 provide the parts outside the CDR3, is EAGVVQSPRYKIIEKKQPVAFWCNPISGHNTLYWYLQNLGQGPELLIRYENEEAVDDSQLPKDRFSAERLKGVDSTLKIQPAELGDSAVYLCASSFRGYSNQPQHFGDGTRLSIL.

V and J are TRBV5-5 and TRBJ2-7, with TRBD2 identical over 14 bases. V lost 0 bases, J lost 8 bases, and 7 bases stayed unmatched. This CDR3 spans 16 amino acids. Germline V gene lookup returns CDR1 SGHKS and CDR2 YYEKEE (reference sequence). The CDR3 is CASSLEPTSGRAKQYF. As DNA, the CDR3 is TGTGCCAGCAGCTTGGAACCGACTAGCGGGAGGGCAAAGCAGTACTTC.

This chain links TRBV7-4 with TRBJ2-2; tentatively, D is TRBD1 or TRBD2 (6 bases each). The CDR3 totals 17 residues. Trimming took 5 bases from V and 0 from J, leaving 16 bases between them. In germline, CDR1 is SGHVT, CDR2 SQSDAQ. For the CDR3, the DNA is TGTGCCAGCAGCCCGCCCGTGGGGGGCGCGAACACCGGGGAGCTGTTTTTT. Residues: CASSPPVGGANTGELFF.

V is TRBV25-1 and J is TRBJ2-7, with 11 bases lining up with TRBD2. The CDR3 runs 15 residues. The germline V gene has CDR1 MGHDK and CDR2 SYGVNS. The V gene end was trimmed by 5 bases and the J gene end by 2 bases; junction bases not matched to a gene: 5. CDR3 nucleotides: TGTGCCAGCAGTCTAGCGGGAGGTTCAACCTACGAGCAGTACTTC. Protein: CASSLAGGSTYEQYF.

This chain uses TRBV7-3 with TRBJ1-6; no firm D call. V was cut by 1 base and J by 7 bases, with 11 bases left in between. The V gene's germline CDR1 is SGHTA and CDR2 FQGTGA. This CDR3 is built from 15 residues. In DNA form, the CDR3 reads TGTGCCAGCAGCTTAATGGCCAGGTCCAATTCACCCCTCCACTTT. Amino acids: CASSLMARSNSPLHF.

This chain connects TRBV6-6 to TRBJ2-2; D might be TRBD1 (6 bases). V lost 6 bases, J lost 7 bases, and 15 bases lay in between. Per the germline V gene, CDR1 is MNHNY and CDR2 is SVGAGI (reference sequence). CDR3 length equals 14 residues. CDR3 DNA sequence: TGTGCCAGCAGAGACACAGGGATTAACGGGGAGCTGTTTTTT. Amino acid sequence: CASRDTGINGELFF.

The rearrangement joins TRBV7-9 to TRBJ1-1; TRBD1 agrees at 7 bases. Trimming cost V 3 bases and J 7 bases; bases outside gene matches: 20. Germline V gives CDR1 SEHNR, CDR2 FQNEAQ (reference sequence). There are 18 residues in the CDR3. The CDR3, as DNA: TGTGCCAGCAGCTTCGGGCCCTTGGGGCAGGGGGGAATCGGTGAAGCTTTCTTT. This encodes CASSFGPLGQGGIGEAFF.

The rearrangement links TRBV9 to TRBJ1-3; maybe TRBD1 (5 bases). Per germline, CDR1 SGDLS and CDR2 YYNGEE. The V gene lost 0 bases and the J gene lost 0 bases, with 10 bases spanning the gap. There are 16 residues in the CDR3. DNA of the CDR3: TGTGCCAGCAGCGTAGGGGGACTAACCTCTGGAAACACCATATATTTT. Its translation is CASSVGGLTSGNTIYF.

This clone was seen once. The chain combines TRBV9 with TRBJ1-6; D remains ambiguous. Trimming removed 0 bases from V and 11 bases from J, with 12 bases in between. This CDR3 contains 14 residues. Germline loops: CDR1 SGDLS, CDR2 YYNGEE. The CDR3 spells CASSVVEVGTPLHF. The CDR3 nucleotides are TGTGCCAGCAGCGTAGTGGAGGTTGGGACACCCCTCCACTTT.

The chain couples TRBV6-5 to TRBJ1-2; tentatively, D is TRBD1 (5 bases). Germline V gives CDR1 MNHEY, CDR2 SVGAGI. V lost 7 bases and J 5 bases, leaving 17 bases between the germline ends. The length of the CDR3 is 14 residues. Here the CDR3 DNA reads TGTGCCAGCAAACCGGGACGCCTAATTTATGGCTACACCTTC. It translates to CASKPGRLIYGYTF.

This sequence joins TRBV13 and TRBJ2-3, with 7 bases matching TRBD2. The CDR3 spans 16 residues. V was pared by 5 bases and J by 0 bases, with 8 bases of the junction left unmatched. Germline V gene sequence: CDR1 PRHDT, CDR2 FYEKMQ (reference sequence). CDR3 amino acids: CASSPTGGISTDTQYF. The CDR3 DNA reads TGTGCCAGCAGCCCGACCGGGGGGATAAGCACAGATACGCAGTATTTT.

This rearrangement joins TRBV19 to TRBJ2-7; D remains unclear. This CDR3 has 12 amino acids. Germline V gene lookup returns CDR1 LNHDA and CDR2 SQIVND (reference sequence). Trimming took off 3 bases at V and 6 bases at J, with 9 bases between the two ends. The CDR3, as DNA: TGTGCCAGTAGTATTGGACGGAGCGAGCAGTACTTC. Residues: CASSIGRSEQYF.

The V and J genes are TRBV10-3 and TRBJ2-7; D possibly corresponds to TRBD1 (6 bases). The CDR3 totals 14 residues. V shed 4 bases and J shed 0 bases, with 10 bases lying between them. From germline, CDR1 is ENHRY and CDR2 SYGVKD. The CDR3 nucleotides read TGTGCCATCAGTGTAGGACAGAGCTCCTACGAGCAGTACTTC. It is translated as CAISVGQSSYEQYF.

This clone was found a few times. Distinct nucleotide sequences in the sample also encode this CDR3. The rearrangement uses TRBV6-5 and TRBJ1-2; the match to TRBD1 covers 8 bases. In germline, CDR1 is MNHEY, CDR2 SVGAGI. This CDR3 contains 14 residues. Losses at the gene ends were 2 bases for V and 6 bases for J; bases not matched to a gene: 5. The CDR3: CASSYTGQGNGYTF. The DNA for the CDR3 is TGTGCCAGCAGTTACACCGGACAGGGAAATGGCTACACCTTC.

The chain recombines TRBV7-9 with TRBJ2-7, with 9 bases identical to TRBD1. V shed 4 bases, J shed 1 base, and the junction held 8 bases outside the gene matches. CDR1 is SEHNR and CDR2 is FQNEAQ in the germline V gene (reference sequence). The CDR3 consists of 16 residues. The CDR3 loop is CASSSNRGRASYEQYF. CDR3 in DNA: TGTGCCAGCAGCTCCAACAGGGGGCGCGCTTCCTACGAGCAGTACTTC. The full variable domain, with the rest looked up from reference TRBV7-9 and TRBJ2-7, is DTGVSQNPRHKITKRGQNVTFRCDPISEHNRLYWYRQTLGQGPEFLTYFQNEAQLEKSRLLSDRFSAERPKGSFSTLEIQRTEQGDSAMYLCASSSNRGRASYEQYFGPGTRLTVT.

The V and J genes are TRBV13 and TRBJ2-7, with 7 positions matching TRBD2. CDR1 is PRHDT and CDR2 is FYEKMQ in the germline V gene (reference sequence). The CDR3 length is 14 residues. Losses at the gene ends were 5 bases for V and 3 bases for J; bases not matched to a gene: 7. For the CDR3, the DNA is TGTGCCAGCAGCGGGGGGGAGGCCGGCTACGAGCAGTACTTC. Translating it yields CASSGGEAGYEQYF.

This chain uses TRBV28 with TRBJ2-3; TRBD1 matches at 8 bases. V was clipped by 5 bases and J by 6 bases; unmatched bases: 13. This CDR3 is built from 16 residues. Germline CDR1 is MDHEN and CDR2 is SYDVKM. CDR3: CASSLPDREDMDTQYF. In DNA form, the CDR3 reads TGTGCCAGCAGTCTCCCGGACAGGGAAGATATGGATACGCAGTATTTT.

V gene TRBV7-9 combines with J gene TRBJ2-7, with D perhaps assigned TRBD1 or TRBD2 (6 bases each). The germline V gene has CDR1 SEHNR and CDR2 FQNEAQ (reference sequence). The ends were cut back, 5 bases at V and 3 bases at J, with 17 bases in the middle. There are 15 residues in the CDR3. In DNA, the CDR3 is TGTGCCAGCAGCCCCCGCGGGGAAGGGGGCTACGAGCAGTACTTC. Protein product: CASSPRGEGGYEQYF.

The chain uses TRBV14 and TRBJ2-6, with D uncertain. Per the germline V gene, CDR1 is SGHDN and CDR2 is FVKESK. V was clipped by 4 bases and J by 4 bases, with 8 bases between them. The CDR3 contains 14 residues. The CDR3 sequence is CASSRSSGANVLTF. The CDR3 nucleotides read TGTGCCAGCAGCCGGTCGAGCGGGGCCAACGTCCTGACTTTC.